This TCR beta chain was obtained from a study of T cell responses to AZD1222 COVID-19 vaccine. On this clone itself: Its antigen is unknown.

Between the trimmed V and J ends, which lost 3 bases and 6 bases, there was a span of 6 bases. The CDR3 has 12 amino acids. Germline CDR1 reads LGHDT; CDR2 reads YNNKEL (reference sequence). Profiling relied on immunoSEQ multiplex PCR, and the TCRdb table lists in-frame clones only, not all of them. This sample has some 140,000 clones; over 75% occur once, and the top ten carry 4.5% to 6.5%. Points from the study as a whole: No day 14 peak samples; only post-peak repertoires were characterized. Mostly white British, mostly female donors; authors suggested clonal diversity may be underestimated. Spike-wide vaccine-associated CD4 TCRs dominated at 160-218 and 743-854.

This TCR was recovered from an adult who received the AZD1222 COVID-19 vaccine. The source material was peripheral blood, sampled 28 days after the second AZD1222 dose. The chain carries TRBV3-1 (or the pseudogene TRBV3-2) and TRBJ2-1; D gene unclear. CDR3 nucleotides: TGTGCCAGCAGCCACCCTCGCAATGAGCAGTTCTTC. Encoded protein: CASSHPRNEQFF.